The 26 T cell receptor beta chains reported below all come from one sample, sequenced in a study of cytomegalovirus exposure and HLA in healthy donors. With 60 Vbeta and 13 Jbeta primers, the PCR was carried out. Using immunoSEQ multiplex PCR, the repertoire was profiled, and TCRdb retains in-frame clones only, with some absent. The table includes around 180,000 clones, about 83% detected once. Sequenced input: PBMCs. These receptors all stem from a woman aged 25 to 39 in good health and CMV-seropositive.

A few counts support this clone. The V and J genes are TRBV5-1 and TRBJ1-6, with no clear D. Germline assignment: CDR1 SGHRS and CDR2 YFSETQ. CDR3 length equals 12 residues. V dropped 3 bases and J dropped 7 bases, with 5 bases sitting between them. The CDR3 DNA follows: TGCGCCAGCAGCTCCCTCAATTCACCCCTCCACTTT. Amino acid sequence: CASSSLNSPLHF.

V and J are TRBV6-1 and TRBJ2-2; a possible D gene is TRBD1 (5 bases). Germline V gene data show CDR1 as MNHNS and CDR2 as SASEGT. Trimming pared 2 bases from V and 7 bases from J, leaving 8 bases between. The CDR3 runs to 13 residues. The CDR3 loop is CASSEQGSGELFF. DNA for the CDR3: TGTGCCAGCAGTGAACAGGGTAGCGGGGAGCTGTTTTTT.

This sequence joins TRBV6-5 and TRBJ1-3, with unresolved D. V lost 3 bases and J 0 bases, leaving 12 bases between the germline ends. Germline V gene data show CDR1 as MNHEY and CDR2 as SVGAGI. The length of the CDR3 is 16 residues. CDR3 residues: CASSYGVGYSGNTIYF. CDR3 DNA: TGTGCCAGCAGTTATGGAGTCGGATACTCTGGAAACACCATATATTTT.

The CDR3 loop reads CASSPRASNYGYTF. Here the CDR3 DNA reads TGTGCCAGCAGCCCCAGGGCATCTAACTATGGCTACACCTTC. The chain employs TRBV7-9 and TRBJ1-2; D possibly corresponds to TRBD1 (5 bases). The CDR3 extends over 14 amino acids. The ends were cut back, 5 bases at V and 0 bases at J, with 10 bases in the middle. Per the germline V gene, CDR1 is SEHNR and CDR2 is FQNEAQ (reference sequence).

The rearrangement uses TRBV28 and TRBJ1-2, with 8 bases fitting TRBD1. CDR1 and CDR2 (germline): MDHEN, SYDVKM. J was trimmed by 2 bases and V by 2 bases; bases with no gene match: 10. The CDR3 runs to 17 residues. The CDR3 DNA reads TGTGCCAGCAGTTTAGGGACAGGCGGAGGGGCCAACTATGGCTACACCTTC. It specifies CASSLGTGGGANYGYTF.

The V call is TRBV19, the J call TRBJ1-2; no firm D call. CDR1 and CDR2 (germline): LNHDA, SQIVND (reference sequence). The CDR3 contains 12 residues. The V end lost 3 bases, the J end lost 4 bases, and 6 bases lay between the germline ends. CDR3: CASSMPSYGYTF. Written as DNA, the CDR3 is TGTGCCAGTAGTATGCCCAGCTATGGCTACACCTTC.

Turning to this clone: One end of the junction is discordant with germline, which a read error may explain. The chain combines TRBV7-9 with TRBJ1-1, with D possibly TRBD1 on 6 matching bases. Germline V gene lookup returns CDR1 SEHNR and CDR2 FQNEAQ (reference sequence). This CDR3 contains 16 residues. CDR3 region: CSSSPQGRTVNTEAFF. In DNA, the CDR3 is TGTTCCAGCAGCCCCCAGGGGCGGACAGTGAACACTGAAGCTTTCTTT.

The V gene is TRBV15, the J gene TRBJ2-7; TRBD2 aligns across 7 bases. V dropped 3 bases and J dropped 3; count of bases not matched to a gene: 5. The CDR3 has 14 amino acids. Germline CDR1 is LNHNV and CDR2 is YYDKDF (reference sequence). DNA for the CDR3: TGTGCCACCAGCAGGGCGGGAGTCCGCTACGAGCAGTACTTC. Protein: CATSRAGVRYEQYF.

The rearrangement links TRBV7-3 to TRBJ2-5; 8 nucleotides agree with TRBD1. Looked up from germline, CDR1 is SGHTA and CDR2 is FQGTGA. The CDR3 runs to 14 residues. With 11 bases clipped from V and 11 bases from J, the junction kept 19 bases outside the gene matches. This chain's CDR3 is CARPPRGHFWEQYF. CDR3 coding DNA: TGTGCCCGACCCCCCAGGGGGCACTTCTGGGAGCAGTACTTC.

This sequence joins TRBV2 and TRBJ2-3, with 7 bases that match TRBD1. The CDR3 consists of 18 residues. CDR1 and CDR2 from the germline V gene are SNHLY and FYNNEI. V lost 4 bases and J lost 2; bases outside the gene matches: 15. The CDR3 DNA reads TGTGCCAGCAGTGGAGGTCGGGGACAGCATACTTTCACAGATACGCAGTATTTT. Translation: CASSGGRGQHTFTDTQYF.

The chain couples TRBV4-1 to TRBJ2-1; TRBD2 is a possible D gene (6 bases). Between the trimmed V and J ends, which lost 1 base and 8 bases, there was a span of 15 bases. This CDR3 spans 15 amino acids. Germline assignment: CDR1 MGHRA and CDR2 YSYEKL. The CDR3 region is CASSQVNRPGDEQFF. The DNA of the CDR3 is TGCGCCAGCAGCCAAGTTAATAGACCGGGGGATGAGCAGTTCTTC.

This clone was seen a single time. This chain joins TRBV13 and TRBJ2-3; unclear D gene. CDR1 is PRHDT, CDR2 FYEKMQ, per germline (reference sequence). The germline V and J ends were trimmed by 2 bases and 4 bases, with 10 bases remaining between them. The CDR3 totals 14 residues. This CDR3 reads CASSLSPGPDTQYF. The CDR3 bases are TGTGCCAGCAGCTTATCTCCGGGTCCAGATACGCAGTATTTT.

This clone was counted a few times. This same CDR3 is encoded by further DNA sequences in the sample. This CDR3 is CAISAGLGNTEAFF. The CDR3 DNA reads as TGTGCCATTAGCGCGGGATTGGGGAACACTGAAGCTTTCTTT. J is TRBJ1-1 and V is TRBV10-3; the D is unclear. The germline CDR1 and CDR2 sequences are ENHRY and SYGVKD. The CDR3 has 14 residues. Trimming removed 9 bases at V and 1 base at J, with 15 bases between.

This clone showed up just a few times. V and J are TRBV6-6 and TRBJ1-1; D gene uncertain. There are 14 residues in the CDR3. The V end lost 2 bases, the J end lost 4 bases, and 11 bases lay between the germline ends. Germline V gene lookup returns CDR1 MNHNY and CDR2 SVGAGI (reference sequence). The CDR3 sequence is CASSYDPRVTEAFF. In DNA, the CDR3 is TGTGCCAGCAGTTACGACCCCCGGGTCACTGAAGCTTTCTTT.

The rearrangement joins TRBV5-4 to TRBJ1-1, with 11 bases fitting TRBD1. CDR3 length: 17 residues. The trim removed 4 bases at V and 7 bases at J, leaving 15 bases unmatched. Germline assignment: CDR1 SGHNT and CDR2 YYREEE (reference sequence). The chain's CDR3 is CASSPENPGTGGSEAFF. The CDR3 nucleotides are TGTGCCAGCAGCCCCGAAAACCCCGGGACAGGGGGGAGTGAAGCTTTCTTT.

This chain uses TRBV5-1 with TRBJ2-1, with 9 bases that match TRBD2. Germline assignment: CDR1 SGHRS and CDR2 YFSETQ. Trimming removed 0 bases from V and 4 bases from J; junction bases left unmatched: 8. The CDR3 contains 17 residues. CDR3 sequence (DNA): TGCGCCAGCAGCTTGGGGAGTAGCGGGAGACTTTACAATGAGCAGTTCTTC. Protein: CASSLGSSGRLYNEQFF.

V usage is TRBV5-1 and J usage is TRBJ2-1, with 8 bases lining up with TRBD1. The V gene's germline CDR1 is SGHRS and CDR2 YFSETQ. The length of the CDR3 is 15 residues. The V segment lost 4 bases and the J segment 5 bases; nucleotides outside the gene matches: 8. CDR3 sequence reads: CASSPLDRVDNEQFF. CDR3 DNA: TGCGCCAGCAGCCCCTTGGACAGGGTTGACAATGAGCAGTTCTTC.

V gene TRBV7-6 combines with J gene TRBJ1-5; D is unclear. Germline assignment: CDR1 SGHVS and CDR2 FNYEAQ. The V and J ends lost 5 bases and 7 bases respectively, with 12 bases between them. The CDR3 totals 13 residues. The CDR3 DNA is TGTGCCAGCAGCGCGGGCAACTGGCAGCCCCAGCATTTT. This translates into CASSAGNWQPQHF.

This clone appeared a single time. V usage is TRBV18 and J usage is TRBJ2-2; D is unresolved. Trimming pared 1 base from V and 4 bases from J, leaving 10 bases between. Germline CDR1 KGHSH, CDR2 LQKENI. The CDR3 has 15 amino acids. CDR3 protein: CASSPRRGITGELFF. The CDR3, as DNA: TGTGCCAGCTCACCACGGCGCGGTATCACCGGGGAGCTGTTTTTT.

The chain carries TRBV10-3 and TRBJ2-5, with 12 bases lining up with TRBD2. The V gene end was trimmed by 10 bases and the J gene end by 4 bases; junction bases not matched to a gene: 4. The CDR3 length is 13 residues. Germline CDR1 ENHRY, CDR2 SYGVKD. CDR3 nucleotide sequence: TGTGCCACTCAGACTAGCGGGGGAGAGACCCAGTACTTC. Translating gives CATQTSGGETQYF.

CDR3 nucleotides: TGTGCCAGCAGCTGGGGGGACGGCTACGAGCAGTACTTC. Encoded protein: CASSWGDGYEQYF. The chain combines TRBV5-4 with TRBJ2-7; tentatively, D is TRBD2 (6 bases). The V gene's germline CDR1 is SGHNT and CDR2 YYREEE (reference sequence). The CDR3 is 13 amino acids. Between the trimmed V and J ends, which lost 3 bases and 3 bases, there was a span of 10 bases.

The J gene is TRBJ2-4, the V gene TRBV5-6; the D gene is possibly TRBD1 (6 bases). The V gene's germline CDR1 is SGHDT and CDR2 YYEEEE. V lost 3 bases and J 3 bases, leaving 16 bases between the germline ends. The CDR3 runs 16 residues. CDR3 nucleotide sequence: TGTGCCAGCAGCTCCTCCCTACAGGGTGACAAAAACATTCAGTACTTC. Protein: CASSSSLQGDKNIQYF.

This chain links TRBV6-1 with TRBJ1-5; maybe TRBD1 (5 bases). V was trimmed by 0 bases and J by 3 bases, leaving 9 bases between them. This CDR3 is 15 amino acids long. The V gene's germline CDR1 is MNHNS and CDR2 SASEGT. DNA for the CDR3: TGTGCCAGCAGTGAAGCGCTAGGGGCCAATCAGCCCCAGCATTTT. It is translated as CASSEALGANQPQHF.

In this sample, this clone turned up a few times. The CDR3 is CASSLYRGSYEQYF. CDR3 sequence (DNA): TGTGCCAGCAGCTTATACAGGGGCTCCTACGAGCAGTACTTC. The rearrangement uses TRBV7-9 and TRBJ2-7; 7 bases are a match to TRBD1. Germline assignment: CDR1 SEHNR and CDR2 FQNEAQ (reference sequence). V gave up 2 bases and J gave up 0 bases; unmatched junction bases: 1. The CDR3 sequence is 14 residues long.

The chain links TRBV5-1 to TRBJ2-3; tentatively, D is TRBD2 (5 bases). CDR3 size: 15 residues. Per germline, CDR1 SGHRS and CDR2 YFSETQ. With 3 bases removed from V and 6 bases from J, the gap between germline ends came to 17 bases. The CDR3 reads CASSSLATGLDTQYF. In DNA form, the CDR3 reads TGCGCCAGCAGCTCCCTAGCCACGGGGTTGGATACGCAGTATTTT.

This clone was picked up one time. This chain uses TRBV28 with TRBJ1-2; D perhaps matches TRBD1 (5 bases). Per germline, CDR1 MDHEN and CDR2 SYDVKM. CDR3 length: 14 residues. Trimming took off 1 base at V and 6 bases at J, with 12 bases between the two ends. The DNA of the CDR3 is TGTGCCAGCAGTTTATCCCCGGGGGGGGATGGCTACACCTTC. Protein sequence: CASSLSPGGDGYTF.